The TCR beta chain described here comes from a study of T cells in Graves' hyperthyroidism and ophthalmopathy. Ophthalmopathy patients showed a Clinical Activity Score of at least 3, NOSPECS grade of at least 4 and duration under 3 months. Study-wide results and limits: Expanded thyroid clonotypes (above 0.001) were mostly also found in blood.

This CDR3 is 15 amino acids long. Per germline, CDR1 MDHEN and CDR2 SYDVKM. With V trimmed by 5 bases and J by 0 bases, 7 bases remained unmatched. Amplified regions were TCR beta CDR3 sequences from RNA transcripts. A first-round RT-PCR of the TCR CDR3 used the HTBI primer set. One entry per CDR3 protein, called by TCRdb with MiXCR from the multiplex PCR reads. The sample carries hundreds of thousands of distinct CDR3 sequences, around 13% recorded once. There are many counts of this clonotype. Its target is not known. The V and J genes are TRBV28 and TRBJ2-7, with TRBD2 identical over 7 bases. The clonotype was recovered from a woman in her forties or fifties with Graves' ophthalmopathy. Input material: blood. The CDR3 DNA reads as TGTGCCAGCAGTCGGGAGCGGGAATACTCCTACGAGCAGTACTTC. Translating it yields CASSREREYSYEQYF. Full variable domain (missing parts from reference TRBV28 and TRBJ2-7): DVKVTQSSRYLVKRTGEKVFLECVQDMDHENMFWYRQDPGLGLRLIYFSYDVKMKEKGDIPEGYSVSREKKERFSLILESASTNQTSMYLCASSREREYSYEQYFGPGTRLTVT.